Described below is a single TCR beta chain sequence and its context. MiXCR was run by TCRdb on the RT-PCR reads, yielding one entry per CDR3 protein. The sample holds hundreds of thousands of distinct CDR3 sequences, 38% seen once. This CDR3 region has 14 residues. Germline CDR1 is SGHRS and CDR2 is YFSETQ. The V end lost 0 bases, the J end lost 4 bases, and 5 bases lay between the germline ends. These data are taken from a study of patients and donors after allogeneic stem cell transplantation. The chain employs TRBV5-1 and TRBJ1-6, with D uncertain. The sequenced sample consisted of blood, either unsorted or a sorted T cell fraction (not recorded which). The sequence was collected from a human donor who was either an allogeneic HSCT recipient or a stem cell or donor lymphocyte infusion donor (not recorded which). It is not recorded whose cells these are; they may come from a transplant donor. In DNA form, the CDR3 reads TGCGCCAGCAGCTTGGGAGAGTATAATTCACCCCTCCACTTT. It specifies CASSLGEYNSPLHF.